This T cell receptor beta chain appears in the sequencing data of a study of Ad26.COV2.S vaccination and SARS-CoV-2 variants. Study information: In the COV1001 trial, the donor was in the Ad26.COV2.S arm. The study gave Ad26.COV2.S intramuscularly, once or twice 56 days apart.

Clones were read by immunoSEQ multiplex PCR, and TCRdb kept only the in-frame ones, dropping some. The repertoire holds 450,000 to 550,000 clones, with 80% to 90% as singletons. The sample's treatment: some 20 received Ad26.COV2.S at low or high dose, single or two shots; about five received placebo; per-sample allocation not given. At day 63 after the first vaccine or placebo injection, samples were drawn. In Boston, the donor was an adult between 18-55 years of age. Spike of the Wuhan-strain SARS-CoV-2 was expressed by an Ad26 vector, which formed the vaccine. Looked up from germline, CDR1 is MGHRA and CDR2 is YSYEKL. The CDR3 has 14 amino acids. Between the trimmed V and J ends, which lost 0 bases and 5 bases, there was a span of 8 bases.

This rearrangement joins TRBV4-1 to TRBJ1-5; D is unresolved. The receptor was isolated from a person aged 18-65 years who received the Ad26.COV2.S COVID-19 vaccine or a placebo. The sequencing here drew on peripheral blood, taken in a trial of Ad26.COV2.S vaccine versus placebo. The CDR3 spells CASSQEFGYQPQHF. The CDR3 DNA reads TGCGCCAGCAGCCAAGAATTCGGATATCAGCCCCAGCATTTT.